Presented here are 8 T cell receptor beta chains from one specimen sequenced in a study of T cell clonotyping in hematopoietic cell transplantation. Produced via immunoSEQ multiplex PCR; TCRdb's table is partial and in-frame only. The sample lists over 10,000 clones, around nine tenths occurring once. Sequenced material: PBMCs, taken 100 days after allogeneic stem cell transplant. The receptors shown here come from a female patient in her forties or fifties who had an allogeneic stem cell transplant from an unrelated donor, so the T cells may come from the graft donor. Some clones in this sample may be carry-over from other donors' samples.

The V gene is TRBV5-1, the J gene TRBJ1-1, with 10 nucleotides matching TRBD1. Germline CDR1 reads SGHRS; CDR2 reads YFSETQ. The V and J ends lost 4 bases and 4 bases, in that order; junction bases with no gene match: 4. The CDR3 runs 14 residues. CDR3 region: CASSVGQGGTEAFF. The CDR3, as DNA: TGCGCCAGCAGCGTAGGACAGGGGGGCACTGAAGCTTTCTTT.

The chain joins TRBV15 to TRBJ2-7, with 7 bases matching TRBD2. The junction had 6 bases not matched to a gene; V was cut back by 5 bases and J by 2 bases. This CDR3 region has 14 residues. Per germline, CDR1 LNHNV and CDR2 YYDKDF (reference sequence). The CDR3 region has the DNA TGTGCCACCAGCCTCCCGGGGGGACCCTACGAGCAGTACTTC. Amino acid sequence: CATSLPGGPYEQYF.

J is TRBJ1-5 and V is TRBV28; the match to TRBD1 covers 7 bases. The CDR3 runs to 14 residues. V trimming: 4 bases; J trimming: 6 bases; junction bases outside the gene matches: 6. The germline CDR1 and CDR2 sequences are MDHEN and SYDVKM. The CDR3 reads CASSYQTGSQPQHF. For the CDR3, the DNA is TGTGCCAGCAGTTACCAGACAGGGAGTCAGCCCCAGCATTTT.

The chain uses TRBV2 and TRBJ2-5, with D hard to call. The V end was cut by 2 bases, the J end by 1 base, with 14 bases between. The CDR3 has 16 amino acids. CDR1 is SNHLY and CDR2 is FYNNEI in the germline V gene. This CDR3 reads CASSESEESAQETQYF. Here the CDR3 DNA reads TGTGCCAGCAGTGAATCAGAGGAGAGCGCCCAAGAGACCCAGTACTTC.

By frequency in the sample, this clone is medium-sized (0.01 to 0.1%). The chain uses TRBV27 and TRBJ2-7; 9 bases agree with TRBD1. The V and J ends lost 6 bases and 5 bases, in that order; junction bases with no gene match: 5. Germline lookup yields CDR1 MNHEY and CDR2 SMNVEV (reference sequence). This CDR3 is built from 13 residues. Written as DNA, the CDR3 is TGTGCCAGCAGGACAGGGGGAGTTAACGAGCAGTACTTC. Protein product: CASRTGGVNEQYF.

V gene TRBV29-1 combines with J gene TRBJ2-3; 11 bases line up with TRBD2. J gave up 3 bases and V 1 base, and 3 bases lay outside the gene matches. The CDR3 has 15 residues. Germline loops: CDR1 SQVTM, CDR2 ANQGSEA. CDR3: CSVEGVAGGTDTQYF. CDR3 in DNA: TGCAGCGTTGAAGGGGTAGCGGGGGGGACAGATACGCAGTATTTT.

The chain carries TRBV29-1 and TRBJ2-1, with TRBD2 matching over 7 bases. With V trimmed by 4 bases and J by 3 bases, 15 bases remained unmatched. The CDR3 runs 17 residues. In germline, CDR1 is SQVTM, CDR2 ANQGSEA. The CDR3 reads CSVGTFEAGVHYNEQFF. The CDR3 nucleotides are TGCAGCGTTGGTACGTTCGAGGCGGGAGTACACTACAATGAGCAGTTCTTC.

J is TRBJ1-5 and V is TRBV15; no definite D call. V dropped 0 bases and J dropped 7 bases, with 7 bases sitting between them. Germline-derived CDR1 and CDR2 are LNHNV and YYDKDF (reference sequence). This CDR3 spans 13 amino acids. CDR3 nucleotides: TGTGCCACCAGCAGAGATATAAGACAGCCCCAGCATTTT. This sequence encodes CATSRDIRQPQHF.